This entry concerns a single TCR beta chain. This clonotype was observed a few times. The clone's antigen remains unknown. Nothing much larger sits one base from this clone, and base qualities are not available. A case-control design nested within a healthcare worker cohort in London, UK, was used, with weekly nasopharyngeal swab PCR tests and blood sampling performed. Between 23 and 31 March 2020, the week of the UK lockdown, healthcare workers were enrolled and then followed up weekly for as long as 16 weeks. V lost 3 bases and J lost 6 bases; the stretch between them is 8 bases long. CDR1 and CDR2, looked up from the germline V gene, are MDHEN and SYDVKM. CDR3 length: 12 amino acids, cysteine to phenylalanine. The entry retains the CDR3 DNA only, 36 bases that are in frame from base 1. The sample is drawn from a study of early T cells in non-severe SARS-CoV-2 infection (dated by TCRdb to the early 2020s). With respect to the entire study: TCR sequencing used bulk RNA from unsorted whole blood, so alpha and beta chains could not be paired. Points the paper makes about the study in general: VDJdb matching was skewed toward anti-spike CD8 responses and likely underestimated virus-specific expansions, missing private and CD4 specificities.

The method behind the library was 5' RACE. Sequencing was performed on a NextSeq 500. In the TCR library protocol, unique molecular identifiers were attached to individual cDNA molecules to correct for PCR bias and sequencing error. Sequencing covered both TCR alpha and beta chains, and within each sample the abundances of alpha and beta sequences were tightly co-correlated. The original methods were these. Decombinator V4 was used to annotate TCR sequences for V gene, J gene and CDR3. Expanded TCRs were defined as changing significantly between any two time points under a Poisson model with p below 0.0001. TCR abundances were normalised to the total number of TCRs sequenced per sample and were expressed as counts per million. MAIT TCRs were defined by TRAV1-2 paired with TRAJ12, TRAJ20 or TRAJ33, and iNKT TCRs by TRAV10 paired with TRAJ18. VDJdb, accessed 1 November 2021, was searched for CMV, EBV and SARS-CoV-2 annotated TCRs, with TCRs annotated for multiple antigens excluded. TCRdb redid the processing of the public reads, applying fastp at Q25 and MiXCR, and retained in-frame beta chains. Every distinct CDR3 protein forms one entry, paired with its most common genes and DNA. V and J calls and clone size were set by TCRdb, not the authors. The sample table lists under 90,000 distinct CDR3 sequences, less than 15% of them with a count of one. The top ten hold about 6.1% of the sample.

The chain was built from TRBV28 and TRBJ1-1; the D gene assignment is ambiguous. This TCR was sampled from an adult who was a healthcare worker with PCR-confirmed SARS-CoV-2 infection or an uninfected control (not recorded which). Sequenced material: whole blood. The CDR3 has the sequence CASSLARAEAFF. The sequenced DNA is TGTGCCAGCAGTTTGGCTAGGGCTGAAGCTTTCTTT.